This T cell receptor beta chain was observed in a study of T cell repertoires in aging, cancer and after chemotherapy. Rearranged V-D-J TRB sequences were amplified with a mixed TRB-A/B primer pool. TCRdb reanalysed the multiplex PCR reads using MiXCR and keeps one entry per CDR3 protein. The sample consists of over 4,500 distinct CDR3 sequences, approximately 71% of them appearing once. Amplification of TCR beta used genomic DNA extracted from peripheral blood. The germline V gene has CDR1 SEHNR and CDR2 FQNEAQ (reference sequence). This CDR3 region has 11 residues. Trimming took 5 bases from V and 8 from J, leaving 6 bases between them.

The chain combines TRBV7-9 with TRBJ2-2; no firm D call. This sequence originates from a human donor with a solid tumor. Sequences were obtained from blood. The DNA of the CDR3 is TGTGCCAGCAGCCTCTATGGGGAGCTGTTTTTT. This encodes CASSLYGELFF. The full variable domain, its missing parts supplied by reference TRBV7-9 and TRBJ2-2, is DTGVSQNPRHKITKRGQNVTFRCDPISEHNRLYWYRQTLGQGPEFLTYFQNEAQLEKSRLLSDRFSAERPKGSFSTLEIQRTEQGDSAMYLCASSLYGELFFGEGSRLTVL.